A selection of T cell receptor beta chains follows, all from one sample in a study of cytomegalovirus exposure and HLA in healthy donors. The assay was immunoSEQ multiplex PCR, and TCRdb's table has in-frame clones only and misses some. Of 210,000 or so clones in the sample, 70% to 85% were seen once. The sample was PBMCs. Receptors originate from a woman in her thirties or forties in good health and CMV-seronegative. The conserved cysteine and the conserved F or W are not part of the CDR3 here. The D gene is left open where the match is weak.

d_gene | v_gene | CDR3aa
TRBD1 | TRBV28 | ASSSPGTDNTEAF
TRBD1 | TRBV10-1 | ASSRDSSNTEAF
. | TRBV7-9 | ASSLVAGDYGYT
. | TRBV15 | ATSEKKTSGTDTQY
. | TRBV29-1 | SVAYPRETQY
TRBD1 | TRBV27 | ASSPLWDREKETQY
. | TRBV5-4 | ASSRTDTQY
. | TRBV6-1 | ASSVREETQY
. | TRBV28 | ASSLVGNLYQPQH
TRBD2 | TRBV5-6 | ASSLSGGGELKTQY
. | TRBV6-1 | ASSEARGGRFSSASEKLF
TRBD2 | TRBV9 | ASSGGGRGDWETQY
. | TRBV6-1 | ASSDTGWGGKLF
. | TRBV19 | ASSVQGSTEAF
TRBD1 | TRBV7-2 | ASSSLRDSPQFNSPLH